This TCR beta chain derives from a study of Graves' ophthalmopathy and Graves' hyperthyroidism. This clonotype occurred many times. The target antigen is unknown. General study results and limits: A 13-signature model separated ophthalmopathy from stable hyperthyroidism, approximately 87% sensitivity, 81.08% specificity.

Ophthalmopathy absent within 18 months of follow-up marked hyperthyroidism as stable. The authors enrolled newly diagnosed hyperthyroidism patients aged 18 to 65 with under 2 months' duration. PBMCs came from 10 ml of fresh peripheral blood. The germline CDR1 and CDR2 sequences are SGDLS and YYNGEE. This CDR3 comprises 15 residues. The trim removed 2 bases at V and 5 bases at J, leaving 8 bases unmatched. CDR3 regions of TCR beta were amplified from RNA transcripts. After a first-round RT-PCR with HTBI primers, a second-round multiplex PCR was run. TCRdb independently ran MiXCR on the multiplex PCR reads; one entry per CDR3 protein. This sample has 500,000 to 700,000 distinct CDR3 sequences; approximately 21% occur once, and the top ten carry approximately 7%.

The sample consisted of peripheral blood. This receptor was taken from a woman between 18 and 29 years old with stable Graves' hyperthyroidism. Some clones in this sample may be carry-over from other donors' samples. The chain links TRBV9 to TRBJ1-1, with 8 bases lining up with TRBD1. The CDR3 loop reads CASSVLTGATTEAFF. The DNA of the CDR3 is TGTGCCAGCAGCGTCCTGACAGGGGCAACAACTGAAGCTTTCTTT.